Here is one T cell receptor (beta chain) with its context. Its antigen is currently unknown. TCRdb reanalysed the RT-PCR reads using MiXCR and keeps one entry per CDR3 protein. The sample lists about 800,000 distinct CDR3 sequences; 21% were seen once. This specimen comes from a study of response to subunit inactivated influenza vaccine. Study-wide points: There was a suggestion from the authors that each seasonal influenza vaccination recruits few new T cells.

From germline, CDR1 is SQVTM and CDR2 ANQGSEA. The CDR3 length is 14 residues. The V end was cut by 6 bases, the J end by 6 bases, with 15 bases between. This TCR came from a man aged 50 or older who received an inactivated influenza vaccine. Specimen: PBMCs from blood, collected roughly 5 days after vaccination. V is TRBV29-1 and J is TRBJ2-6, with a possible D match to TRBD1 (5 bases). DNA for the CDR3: TGCAGCGTCCTGGGAAGGGGTGAGGCCAACGTCCTGACTTTC. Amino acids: CSVLGRGEANVLTF. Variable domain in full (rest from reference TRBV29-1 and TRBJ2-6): SAVISQKPSRDICQRGTSLTIQCQVDSQVTMMFWYRQQPGQSLTLIATANQGSEATYESGFVIDKFPISRPNLTFSTLTVSNMSPEDSSIYLCSVLGRGEANVLTFGAGSRLTVL.